This TCR beta chain was observed in a study of early T cells in non-severe SARS-CoV-2 infection. On the study more broadly: Investigators sequenced bulk RNA drawn from unsorted whole blood, and chains remained unpaired.

Trimming took 0 bases from V and 7 from J; bases not matched to a gene: 4. The CDR3 is 15 amino acids. Germline V lookup: CDR1 SGHNT, CDR2 YENEEA. Findings and limits, study-wide: There was a bias toward anti-spike CD8 responses in VDJdb matching, which missed private and CD4 specificities.

Individual cDNA molecules each received unique molecular identifiers attached to them. Each CDR3 protein gets one entry after TCRdb re-called the 5' RACE reads with MiXCR. The sample comprises 51,000 or so distinct CDR3 sequences, 9.5% to 11% of which are singletons, and about 12% rests with the top ten. This clonotype appeared many times. The target antigen is unknown. Sequences were obtained from whole blood. The clonotype was recovered from an adult who was a healthcare worker with PCR-confirmed SARS-CoV-2 infection or an uninfected control (not recorded which). V gene TRBV11-3 combines with J gene TRBJ2-7; 12 bases line up with TRBD2. The CDR3 bases are TGTGCCAGCAGCTTAGACGGACTAGCGGGGAGGGAGCAGTACTTC. It specifies CASSLDGLAGREQYF. Looking up the rest from reference TRBV11-3 and TRBJ2-7 gives the full variable domain: EAGVVQSPRYKIIEKKQPVAFWCNPISGHNTLYWYLQNLGQGPELLIRYENEEAVDDSQLPKDRFSAERLKGVDSTLKIQPAELGDSAVYLCASSLDGLAGREQYFGPGTRLTVT.